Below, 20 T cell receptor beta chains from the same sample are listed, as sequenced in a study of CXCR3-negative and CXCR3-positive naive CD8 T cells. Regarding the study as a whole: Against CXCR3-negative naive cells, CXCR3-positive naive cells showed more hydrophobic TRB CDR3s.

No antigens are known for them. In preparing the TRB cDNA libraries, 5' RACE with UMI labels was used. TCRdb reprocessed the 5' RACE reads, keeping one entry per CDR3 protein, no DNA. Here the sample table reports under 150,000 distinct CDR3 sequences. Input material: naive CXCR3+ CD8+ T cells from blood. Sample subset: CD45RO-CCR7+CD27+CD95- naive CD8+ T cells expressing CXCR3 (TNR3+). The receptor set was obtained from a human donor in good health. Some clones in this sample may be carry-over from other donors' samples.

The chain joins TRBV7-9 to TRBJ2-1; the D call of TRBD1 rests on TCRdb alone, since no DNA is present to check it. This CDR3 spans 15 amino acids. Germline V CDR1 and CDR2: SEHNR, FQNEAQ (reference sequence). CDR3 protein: CASSPRDRDTNEQFF.

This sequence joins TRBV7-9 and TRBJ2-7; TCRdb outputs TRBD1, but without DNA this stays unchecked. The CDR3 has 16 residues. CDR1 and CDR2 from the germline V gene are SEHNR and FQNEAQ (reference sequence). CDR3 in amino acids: CASSLVSPRTGVEQYF.

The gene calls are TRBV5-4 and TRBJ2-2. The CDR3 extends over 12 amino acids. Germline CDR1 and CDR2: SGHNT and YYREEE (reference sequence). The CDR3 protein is CASSQFSGELFF.

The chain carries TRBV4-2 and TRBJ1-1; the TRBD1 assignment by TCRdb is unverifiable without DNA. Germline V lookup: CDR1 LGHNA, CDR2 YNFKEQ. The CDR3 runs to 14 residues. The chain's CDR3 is CASSAFGGHTEAFF.

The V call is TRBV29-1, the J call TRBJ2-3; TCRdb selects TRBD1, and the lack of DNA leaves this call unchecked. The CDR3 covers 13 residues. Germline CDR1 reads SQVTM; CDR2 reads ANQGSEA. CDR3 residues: CSVEGGGTDTQYF.

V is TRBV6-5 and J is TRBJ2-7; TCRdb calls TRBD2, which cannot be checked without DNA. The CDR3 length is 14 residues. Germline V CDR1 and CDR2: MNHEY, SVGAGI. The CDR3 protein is CASSPRTSAYEQYF.

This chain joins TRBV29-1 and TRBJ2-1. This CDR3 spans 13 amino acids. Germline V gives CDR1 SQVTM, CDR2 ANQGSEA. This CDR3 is CSVDRTSYNEQFF.

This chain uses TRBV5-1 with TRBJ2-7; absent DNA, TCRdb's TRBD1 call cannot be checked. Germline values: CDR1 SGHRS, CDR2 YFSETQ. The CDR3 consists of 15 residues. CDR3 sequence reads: CASSFFGGDYYEQYF.

The CDR3 protein is CASTQGLAGGTYEQYF. The V and J genes are TRBV6-1 and TRBJ2-7; TCRdb returns TRBD2, unconfirmable since there is no DNA. Looked up from germline, CDR1 is MNHNS and CDR2 is SASEGT. The length of the CDR3 is 16 residues.

CDR3 amino acids: CASSSRTSEPYEQYF. This chain links TRBV7-9 with TRBJ2-7. The CDR3 covers 15 residues. CDR1 is SEHNR and CDR2 is FQNEAQ in the germline V gene (reference sequence). Drawing the rest from reference TRBV7-9 and TRBJ2-7, the complete variable domain is DTGVSQNPRHKITKRGQNVTFRCDPISEHNRLYWYRQTLGQGPEFLTYFQNEAQLEKSRLLSDRFSAERPKGSFSTLEIQRTEQGDSAMYLCASSSRTSEPYEQYFGPGTRLTVT.

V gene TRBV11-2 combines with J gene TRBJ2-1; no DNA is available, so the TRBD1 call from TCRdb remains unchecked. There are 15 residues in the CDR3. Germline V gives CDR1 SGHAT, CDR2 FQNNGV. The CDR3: CASSSPETGNNEQFF.

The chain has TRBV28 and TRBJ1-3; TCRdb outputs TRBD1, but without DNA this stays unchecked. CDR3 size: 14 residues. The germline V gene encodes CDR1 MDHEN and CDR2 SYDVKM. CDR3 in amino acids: CASSSSGYGNTIYF.

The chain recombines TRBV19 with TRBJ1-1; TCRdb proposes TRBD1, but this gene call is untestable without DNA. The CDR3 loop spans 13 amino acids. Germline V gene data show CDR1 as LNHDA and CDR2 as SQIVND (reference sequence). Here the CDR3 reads CASTLGENTEAFF. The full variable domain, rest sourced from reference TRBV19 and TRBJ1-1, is DGGITQSPKYLFRKEGQNVTLSCEQNLNHDAMYWYRQDPGQGLRLIYYSQIVNDFQKGDIAEGYSVSREKKESFPLTVTSAQKNPTAFYLCASTLGENTEAFFGQGTRLTVV.

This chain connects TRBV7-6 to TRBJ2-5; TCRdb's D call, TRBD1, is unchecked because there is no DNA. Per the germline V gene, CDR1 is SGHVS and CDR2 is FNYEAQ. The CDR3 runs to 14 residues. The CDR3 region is CASSSTGMVETQYF.

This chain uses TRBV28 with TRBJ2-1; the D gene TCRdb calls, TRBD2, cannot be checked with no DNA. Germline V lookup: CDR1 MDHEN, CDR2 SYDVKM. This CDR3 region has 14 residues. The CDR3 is CASSLSGRAFEQFF.

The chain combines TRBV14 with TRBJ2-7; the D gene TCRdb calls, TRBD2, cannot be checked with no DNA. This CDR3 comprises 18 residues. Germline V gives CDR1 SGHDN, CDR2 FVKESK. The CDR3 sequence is CASSQAQGLAGWSYEQYF.

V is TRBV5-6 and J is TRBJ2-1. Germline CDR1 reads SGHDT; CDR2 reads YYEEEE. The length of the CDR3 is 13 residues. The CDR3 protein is CASSLGNYNEQFF.

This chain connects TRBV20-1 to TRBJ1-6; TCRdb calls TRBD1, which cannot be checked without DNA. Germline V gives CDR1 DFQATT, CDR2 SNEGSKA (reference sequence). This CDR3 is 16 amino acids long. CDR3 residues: CSARPYETGYNSPLHF.

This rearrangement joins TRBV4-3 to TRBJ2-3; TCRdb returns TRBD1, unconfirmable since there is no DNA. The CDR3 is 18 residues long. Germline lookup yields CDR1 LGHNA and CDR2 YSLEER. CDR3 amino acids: CASSQDRAGGANTDTQYF.

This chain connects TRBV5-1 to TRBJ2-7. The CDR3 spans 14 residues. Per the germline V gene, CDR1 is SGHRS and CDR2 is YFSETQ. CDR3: CASSRHRGSYEQYF.